The clone carrying this T cell receptor (beta chain) was found once. Libraries were prepared by immunoSEQ multiplex PCR; TCRdb keeps only in-frame clonotypes and omits some of them. The sample contains 130,000 to 150,000 clones, about 88% of which appear only once. This CDR3 comprises 11 residues. The germline CDR1 and CDR2 sequences are ENHRY and SYGVKD. Trimming removed 8 bases at V and 6 bases at J, with 8 bases between. Time point in this sample: baseline pretreatment blood. The treatment was: 15 Gy SBRT to primary tumor, nephrectomy 4 weeks later. The sample originates from a study of radiation and T cells in renal cell carcinoma. Across the whole study: Nephrectomy followed 15 Gy stereotactic body radiation by 4 weeks.

The sample in question was blood, obtained from a patient whose treatment included radiotherapy and nephrectomy. The chain employs TRBV10-3 and TRBJ2-4, with D unclear. The clonotype originates from a woman in her forties or fifties with renal cell carcinoma. The CDR3 reads CAIAETNIQYF. The CDR3 coding sequence is TGTGCCATCGCCGAGACAAACATTCAGTACTTC.